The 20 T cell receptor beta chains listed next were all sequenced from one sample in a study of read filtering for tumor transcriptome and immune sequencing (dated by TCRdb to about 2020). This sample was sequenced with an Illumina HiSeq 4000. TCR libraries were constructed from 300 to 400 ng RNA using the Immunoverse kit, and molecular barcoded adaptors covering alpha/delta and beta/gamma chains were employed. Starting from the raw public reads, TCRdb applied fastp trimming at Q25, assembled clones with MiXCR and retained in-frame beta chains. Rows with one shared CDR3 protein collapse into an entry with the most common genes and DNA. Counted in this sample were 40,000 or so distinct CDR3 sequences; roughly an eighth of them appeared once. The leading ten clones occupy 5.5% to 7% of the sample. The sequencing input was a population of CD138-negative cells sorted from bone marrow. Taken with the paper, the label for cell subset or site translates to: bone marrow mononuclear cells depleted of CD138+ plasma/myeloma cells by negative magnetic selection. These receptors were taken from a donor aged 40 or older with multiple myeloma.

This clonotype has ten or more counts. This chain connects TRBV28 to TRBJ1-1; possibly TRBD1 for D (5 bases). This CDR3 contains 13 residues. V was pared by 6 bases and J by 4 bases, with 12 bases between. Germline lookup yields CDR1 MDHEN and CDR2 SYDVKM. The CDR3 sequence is CASSRGGGTEAFF. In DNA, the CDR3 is TGTGCCAGCAGCCGCGGCGGGGGCACTGAAGCTTTCTTT.

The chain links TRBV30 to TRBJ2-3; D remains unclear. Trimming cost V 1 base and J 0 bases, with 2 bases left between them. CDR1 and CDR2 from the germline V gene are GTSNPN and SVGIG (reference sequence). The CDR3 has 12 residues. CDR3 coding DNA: TGTGCCTGGAGTGCCAGCACAGATACGCAGTATTTT. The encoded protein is CAWSASTDTQYF.

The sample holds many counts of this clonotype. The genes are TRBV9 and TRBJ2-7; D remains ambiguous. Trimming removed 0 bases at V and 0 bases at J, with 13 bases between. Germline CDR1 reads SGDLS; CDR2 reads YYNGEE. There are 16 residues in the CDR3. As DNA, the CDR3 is TGTGCCAGCAGCGTAGAGATCGGCGGAAGCTCCTACGAGCAGTACTTC. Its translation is CASSVEIGGSSYEQYF.

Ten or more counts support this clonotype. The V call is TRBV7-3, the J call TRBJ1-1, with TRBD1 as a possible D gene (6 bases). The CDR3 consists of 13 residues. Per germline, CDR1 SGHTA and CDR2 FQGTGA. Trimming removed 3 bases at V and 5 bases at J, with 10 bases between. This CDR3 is CASSLNRATEAFF. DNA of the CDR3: TGTGCCAGCAGCTTGAACAGGGCGACTGAAGCTTTCTTT.

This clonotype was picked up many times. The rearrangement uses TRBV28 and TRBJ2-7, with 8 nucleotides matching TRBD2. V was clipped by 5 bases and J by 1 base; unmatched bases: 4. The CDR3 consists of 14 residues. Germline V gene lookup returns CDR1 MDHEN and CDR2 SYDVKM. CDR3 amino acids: CASSTVAGSYEQYF. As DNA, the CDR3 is TGTGCCAGCAGTACGGTAGCGGGATCCTACGAGCAGTACTTC.

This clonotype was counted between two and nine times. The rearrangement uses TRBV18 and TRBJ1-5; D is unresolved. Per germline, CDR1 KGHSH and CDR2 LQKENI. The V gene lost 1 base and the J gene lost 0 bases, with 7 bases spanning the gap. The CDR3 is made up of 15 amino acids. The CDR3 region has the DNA TGTGCCAGCTCACCACAAGGGAATAGCAATCAGCCCCAGCATTTT. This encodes CASSPQGNSNQPQHF.

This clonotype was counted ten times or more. The CDR3 region is CASSSPGQAISGSQPQHF. CDR3 in DNA: TGTGCCAGCAGTTCCCCGGGACAGGCAATCAGCGGGAGTCAGCCCCAGCATTTT. The chain links TRBV6-6 to TRBJ1-5; 8 positions match TRBD1. V lost 4 bases and J lost 6; bases outside the gene matches: 17. CDR1 and CDR2 from the germline V gene are MNHNY and SVGAGI (reference sequence). The CDR3 is 18 residues long.

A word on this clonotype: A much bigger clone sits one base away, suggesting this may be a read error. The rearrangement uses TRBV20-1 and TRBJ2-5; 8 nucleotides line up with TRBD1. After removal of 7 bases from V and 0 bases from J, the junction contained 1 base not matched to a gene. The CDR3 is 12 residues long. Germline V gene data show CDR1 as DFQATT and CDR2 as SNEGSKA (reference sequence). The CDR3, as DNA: TGCAGTGGGGACAGGTACCAAGAGACCCAGTACTTC. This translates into CSGDRYQETQYF.

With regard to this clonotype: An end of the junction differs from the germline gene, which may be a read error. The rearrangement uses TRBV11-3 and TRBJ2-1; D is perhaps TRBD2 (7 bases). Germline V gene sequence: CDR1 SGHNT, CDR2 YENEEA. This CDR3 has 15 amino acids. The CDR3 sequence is CASSPPRGGPNELFF. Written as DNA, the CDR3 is TGTGCCAGCAGCCCCCCCAGGGGAGGGCCCAATGAGCTGTTCTTC.

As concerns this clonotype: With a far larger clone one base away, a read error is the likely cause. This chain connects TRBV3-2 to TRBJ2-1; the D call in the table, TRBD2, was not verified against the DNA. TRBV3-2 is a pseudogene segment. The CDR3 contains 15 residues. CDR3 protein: CASSRGTSGSYEQSF. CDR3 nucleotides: TGTGCCAGCAGCCGCGGGACTAGCGGGAGTTATGAGCAGTCCTTC.

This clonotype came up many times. The CDR3: CASSLDNRGGSGELFF. In DNA, the CDR3 is TGTGCCAGCAGCCTAGACAACAGGGGAGGGTCCGGGGAGCTGTTTTTT. V is TRBV5-4 and J is TRBJ2-2, with D perhaps given as TRBD1 or TRBD2 (7 bases each). V dropped 4 bases and J dropped 6 bases, with 19 bases sitting between them. This CDR3 region has 16 residues. Germline CDR1 is SGHNT and CDR2 is YYREEE (reference sequence).

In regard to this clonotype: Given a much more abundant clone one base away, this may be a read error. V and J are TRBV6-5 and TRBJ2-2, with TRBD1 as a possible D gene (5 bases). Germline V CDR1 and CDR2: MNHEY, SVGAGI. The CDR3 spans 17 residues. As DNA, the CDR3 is TGCGCCAGCAGTTTAGGGGCCGACCTCTCGAACACCGGGGAGCTGTTTTTT. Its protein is CASSLGADLSNTGELFF.

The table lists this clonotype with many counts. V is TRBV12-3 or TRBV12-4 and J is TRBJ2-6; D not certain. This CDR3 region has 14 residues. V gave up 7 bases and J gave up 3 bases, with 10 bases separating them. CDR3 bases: TGTGCCAGCAACCCGCCGCGTGGGGCCAACGTCCTGACTTTC. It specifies CASNPPRGANVLTF.

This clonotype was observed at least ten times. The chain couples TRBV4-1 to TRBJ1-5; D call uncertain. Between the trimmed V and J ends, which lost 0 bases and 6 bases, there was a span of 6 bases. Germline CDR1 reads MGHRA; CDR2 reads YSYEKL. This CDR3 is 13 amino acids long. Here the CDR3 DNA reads TGCGCCAGCAGCCAAGATGTCATTCAGCCCCAGCATTTT. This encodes CASSQDVIQPQHF.

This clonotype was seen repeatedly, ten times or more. CDR3 DNA: TGTGCCAGCAGTTTGGGCGGGCAGATTGATATGGCTTTCTTT. Amino acid sequence: CASSLGGQIDMAFF. V and J are TRBV12-3 or TRBV12-4 and TRBJ1-1; D not resolved. CDR3 length: 14 amino acids. Deletions cut 3 bases from V and 11 bases from J, with 19 bases between.

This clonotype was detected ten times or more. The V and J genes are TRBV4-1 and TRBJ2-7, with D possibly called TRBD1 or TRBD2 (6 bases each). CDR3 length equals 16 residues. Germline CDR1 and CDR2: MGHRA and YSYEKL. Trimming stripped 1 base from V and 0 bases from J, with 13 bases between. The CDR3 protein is CASSQGGAVRSYEQYF. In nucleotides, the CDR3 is TGCGCCAGCAGCCAAGGGGGGGCGGTCCGCTCCTACGAGCAGTACTTC.

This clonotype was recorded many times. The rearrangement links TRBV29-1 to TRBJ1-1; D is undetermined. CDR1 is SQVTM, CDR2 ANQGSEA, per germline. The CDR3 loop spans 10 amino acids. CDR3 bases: TGCAGTATATCCAATATTGAAGCTTTCTTT. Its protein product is CSISNIEAFF. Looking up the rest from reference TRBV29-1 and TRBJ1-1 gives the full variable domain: SAVISQKPSRDICQRGTSLTIQCQVDSQVTMMFWYRQQPGQSLTLIATANQGSEATYESGFVIDKFPISRPNLTFSTLTVSNMSPEDSSIYLCSISNIEAFFGQGTRLTVV.

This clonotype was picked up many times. As DNA, the CDR3 is TGTGCCAGCAGCTCGACTAGCGGGGGGGCTAGCGAGCAGTACTTC. Translated: CASSSTSGGASEQYF. This chain connects TRBV7-9 to TRBJ2-7, with 14 bases that match TRBD2. The J segment lost 6 bases and the V segment lost 4 bases, leaving 5 bases of the junction unmatched. The germline gives CDR1 SEHNR, CDR2 FQNEAQ (reference sequence). This CDR3 has 15 amino acids.

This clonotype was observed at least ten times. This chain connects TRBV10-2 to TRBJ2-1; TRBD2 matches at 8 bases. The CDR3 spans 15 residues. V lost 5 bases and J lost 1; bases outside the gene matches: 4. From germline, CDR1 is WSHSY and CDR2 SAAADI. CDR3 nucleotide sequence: TGCGCCAGCAGTCGCGGCGGGGGGTCCTACAATGAGCAGTTCTTC. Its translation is CASSRGGGSYNEQFF.

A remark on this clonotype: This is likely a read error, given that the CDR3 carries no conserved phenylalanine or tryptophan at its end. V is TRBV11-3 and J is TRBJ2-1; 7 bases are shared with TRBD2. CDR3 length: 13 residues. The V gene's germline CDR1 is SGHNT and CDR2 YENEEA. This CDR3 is CASTGGSGNEQFS. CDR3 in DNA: TGTGCTAGTACTGGCGGGAGTGGCAATGAGCAGTTCTCC.